The rows below give T cell receptor beta chains drawn from one sample of a study of shared clonotypes between healthy human individuals. Produced via immunoSEQ multiplex PCR; TCRdb's table is partial and in-frame only. This table holds millions of clones, roughly 94% found once. The sequenced material came from naive CD4+ T cells sorted from blood. These receptors were taken from a man aged 18 to 29 in good health. CDR3s include the opening cysteine and the closing phenylalanine or tryptophan. A D gene is named only where the DNA matches it firmly. A row's size may be missing; if present it is once, few, many or a size class.

>NA|TRBJ2-7|TRBV30|TRBD2
CAWSFLAGREQYF
TGTGCCTGGAGTTTCCTAGCGGGACGCGAGCAGTACTTC
>NA|TRBJ2-7|TRBV18|TRBD1
CASSPAWTGVFEQYF
TGTGCCAGCTCACCCGCCTGGACAGGGGTTTTCGAGCAGTACTTC
>NA|TRBJ2-3|TRBV5-1|TRBD2
CASSLGGSGVIDTQYF
TGCGCCAGCAGCTTGGGAGGTAGCGGGGTGATAGATACGCAGTATTTT
>NA|TRBJ2-1|TRBV5-1|TRBD2
CASSVTGTSGDEQFF
TGCGCCAGCAGCGTTACCGGGACTAGCGGGGATGAGCAGTTCTTC
>once|TRBJ1-2|TRBV11-2|NA
CASRISGIYGYTF
TGTGCCAGCAGGATCTCAGGGATCTATGGCTACACCTTC
>NA|TRBJ1-5|TRBV30|NA
CAWSRVGQPQHF
TGTGCCTGGAGTAGGGTTGGTCAGCCCCAGCATTTT
>NA|TRBJ1-5|TRBV6-1|NA
CASTQLTNQPQHF
TGTGCCAGCACTCAGTTGACTAATCAGCCCCAGCATTTT
>once|TRBJ1-1|TRBV4-2|NA
CASSQDGGNTEAFF
TGTGCCAGCAGCCAAGATGGAGGGAACACTGAAGCTTTCTTT
>NA|TRBJ1-2|TRBV4-1|NA
CASSQPGTTYGYTF
TGCGCCAGCAGCCAACCCGGGACAACCTATGGCTACACCTTC
>NA|TRBJ2-1|TRBV7-6|TRBD1
CASSQGQIYNEQFF
TGTGCCAGCAGCCAGGGACAGATATACAATGAGCAGTTCTTC
>NA|TRBJ2-7|TRBV28|TRBD1
CASSPWDRGYEQYF
TGTGCCAGCAGTCCTTGGGACAGGGGCTACGAGCAGTACTTC
>NA|TRBJ1-4|TRBV30|TRBD1
CAWGPRGEKLFF
TGTGCCTGGGGGCCCAGGGGGGAAAAACTGTTTTTT
>once|TRBJ2-1|TRBV5-4|TRBD2
CASSPGLLLSQEQFF
TGTGCCAGCAGCCCGGGACTACTCCTGTCCCAAGAGCAGTTCTTC
>NA|TRBJ2-7|TRBV6-5|NA
CASSYDGVSEQYF
TGTGCCAGCAGTTACGACGGGGTTTCCGAGCAGTACTTC